This TCR beta chain was found in a study of TIL therapy for anti-PD-1-resistant metastatic lung cancer. Across the whole study: Patients had a median age of about 55 years (range 38-75). Most patients had lung adenocarcinoma. Median tumor mutation burden was roughly 1.5 mutations per megabase. Findings of the study overall: Treatment-naive, never-smoker and oncogene-addicted patients were overrepresented in this highly selected cohort.

Time point specified: pre-treatment sample, taken before nivolumab and TIL therapy. As concerns this clone: Antigen specificity is unknown.

The libraries were made with immunoSEQ v3. Libraries were prepared by immunoSEQ multiplex PCR; TCRdb keeps only in-frame clonotypes and omits some of them. The data contain about 50,000 clones, approximately 83% of them singletons. The germline V and J ends were trimmed by 3 bases and 2 bases, with 16 bases remaining between them. Germline assignment: CDR1 MDHEN and CDR2 SYDVKM. This CDR3 is 17 amino acids long. The source was blood, collected at baseline. The V call is TRBV28, the J call TRBJ1-4; the D is unclear. The TCR was taken from a person aged 25 to 85 with non-small cell lung cancer. In DNA form, the CDR3 reads TGTGCCAGCAGTTTTCTGGGGAGGCTGGAGACTAATGAAAAACTGTTTTTT. Translating gives CASSFLGRLETNEKLFF. The complete variable domain, with remaining parts taken from reference TRBV28 and TRBJ1-4, reads DVKVTQSSRYLVKRTGEKVFLECVQDMDHENMFWYRQDPGLGLRLIYFSYDVKMKEKGDIPEGYSVSREKKERFSLILESASTNQTSMYLCASSFLGRLETNEKLFFGSGTQLSVL.